This TCR beta chain was sequenced for a study of T-cell reconstitution after alpha-beta-depleted transplantation in children. In its sample, this clonotype was seen a few times. Unique molecular identifiers were used in preparing the TCRbeta library. Using its own MiXCR run on the PCR reads, TCRdb lists one record per CDR3 protein. The sample holds roughly 500,000 distinct CDR3 sequences, roughly 18% seen once. V dropped 7 bases and J dropped 8 bases, with 17 bases sitting between them. Germline CDR1 SQVTM, CDR2 ANQGSEA. The CDR3 consists of 12 residues. This sample comprised PBMCs from the stem cell graft donor, obtained from the stem cell graft. The clonotype was recovered from a human donor who donated a stem cell graft to a child with acute lymphoblastic leukemia. The chain combines TRBV29-1 with TRBJ1-2, with D possibly matching TRBD1 (5 bases). The CDR3 coding sequence is TGCAGCGCCCCAGAGGGGCAGAGAGGCTACACCTTC. Protein: CSAPEGQRGYTF.